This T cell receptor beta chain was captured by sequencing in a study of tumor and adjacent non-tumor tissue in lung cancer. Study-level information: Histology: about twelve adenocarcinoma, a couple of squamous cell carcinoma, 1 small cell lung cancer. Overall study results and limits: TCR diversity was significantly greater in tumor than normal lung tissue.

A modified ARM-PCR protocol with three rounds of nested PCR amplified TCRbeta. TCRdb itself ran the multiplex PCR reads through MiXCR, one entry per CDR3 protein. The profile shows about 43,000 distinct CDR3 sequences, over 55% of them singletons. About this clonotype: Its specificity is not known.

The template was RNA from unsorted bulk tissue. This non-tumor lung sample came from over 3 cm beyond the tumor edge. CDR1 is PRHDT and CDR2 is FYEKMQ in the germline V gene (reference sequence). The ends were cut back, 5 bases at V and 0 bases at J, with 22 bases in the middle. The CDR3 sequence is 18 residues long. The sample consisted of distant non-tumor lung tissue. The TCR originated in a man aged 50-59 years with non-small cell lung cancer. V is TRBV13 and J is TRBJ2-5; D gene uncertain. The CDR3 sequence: CASSLISRTNGDQETQYF. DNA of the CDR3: TGTGCCAGCAGCCTCATATCCAGGACGAATGGTGACCAAGAGACCCAGTACTTC.